Below, 31 T cell receptor beta chains from the same sample are listed, as sequenced in a study of human T cells and chemical hapten exposure. Time point meaning: patch test 1, 2 weeks after DPC sensitization. The treatment denotes: therapeutic diphenylcyclopropenone sensitization with weekly scalp DPC. Extraction yielded total RNA from whole blood (unfractionated). TCRdb re-called the RACE reads through MiXCR, storing one row per CDR3 protein. The repertoire includes roughly 52,000 distinct CDR3 sequences, approximately 9.9% of them detected once, and roughly 1.8% sits in the top ten. The input for sequencing was whole blood, taken in connection with sensitization to the hapten diphenylcyclopropenone (DPC). All receptors come from a woman aged 40-49 years with alopecia areata. Some clones in this sample may be carry-over from other donors' samples.

This clonotype has ten or more counts. The chain recombines TRBV7-7 with TRBJ1-4, with TRBD1 matching 12 bases. The V gene end was trimmed by 5 bases and the J gene end by 7 bases; junction bases not matched to a gene: 14. The CDR3 extends over 18 amino acids. CDR1 SSHAT and CDR2 FNYEAQ come from the germline V gene (reference sequence). CDR3 in DNA: TGTGCCAGCAGCGGAGACCGGGACAGGGGGCGTTCGGCTGAAAAACTGTTTTTT. Its protein is CASSGDRDRGRSAEKLFF.

A few counts support this clonotype. The rearrangement links TRBV20-1 to TRBJ2-2; 9 bases are a match to TRBD2. The CDR3 length is 17 residues. J lost 0 bases, V lost 3 bases, and 8 bases had no gene match. Germline values: CDR1 DFQATT, CDR2 SNEGSKA (reference sequence). CDR3 bases: TGCAGTGCTAGTAGAATTAGCGGGAGAGCGAACACCGGGGAGCTGTTTTTT. It translates to CSASRISGRANTGELFF.

CDR3 coding DNA: TGTGCCACCAGCAGAGATTTGGCGGAAGAGACCCAGTACTTC. The encoded protein is CATSRDLAEETQYF. The chain has TRBV15 and TRBJ2-5; D is unclear. Germline CDR1 and CDR2: LNHNV and YYDKDF (reference sequence). The CDR3 length is 14 residues. V was clipped by 0 bases and J by 3 bases, with 8 bases between them. The full variable domain, with the rest looked up from reference TRBV15 and TRBJ2-5, is DAMVIQNPRYQVTQFGKPVTLSCSQTLNHNVMYWYQQKSSQAPKLLFHYYDKDFNNEADTPDNFQSRRPNTSFCFLDIRSPGLGDTAMYLCATSRDLAEETQYFGPGTRLLVL.

Many counts were recorded for this clonotype. The J gene is TRBJ2-1, the V gene TRBV28, with D unresolved. Per the germline V gene, CDR1 is MDHEN and CDR2 is SYDVKM. The CDR3 contains 12 residues. Trimming left V 5 bases short and J 9 bases short, with 11 bases between. As DNA, the CDR3 is TGTGCCAGCAGTCCACTTTCCGCTGAGCAGTTCTTC. Amino acids: CASSPLSAEQFF.

V and J are TRBV7-9 and TRBJ1-5; D is perhaps TRBD1 (5 bases). The CDR3 extends over 14 amino acids. The germline CDR1 and CDR2 sequences are SEHNR and FQNEAQ (reference sequence). V lost 5 bases, J lost 4 bases, and 12 bases lay in between. The CDR3 coding sequence is TGTGCCAGCAGCATGGGGGGTGGAAATCAGCCCCAGCATTTT. This translates into CASSMGGGNQPQHF. Complete variable domain (other parts from reference TRBV7-9 and TRBJ1-5): DTGVSQNPRHKITKRGQNVTFRCDPISEHNRLYWYRQTLGQGPEFLTYFQNEAQLEKSRLLSDRFSAERPKGSFSTLEIQRTEQGDSAMYLCASSMGGGNQPQHFGDGTRLSIL.

Only a few counts were recorded for this clonotype. This chain joins TRBV10-3 and TRBJ2-7; 10 bases are a match to TRBD1. In germline, CDR1 is ENHRY, CDR2 SYGVKD. This CDR3 contains 12 residues. The V and J ends lost 6 bases and 7 bases, in that order; junction bases with no gene match: 3. This chain's CDR3 is CAIRGTGEEQYF. CDR3 nucleotides: TGTGCCATCAGGGGGACAGGGGAGGAGCAGTACTTC.

This chain uses TRBV7-9 with TRBJ2-7, with unresolved D. The length of the CDR3 is 18 residues. The germline V and J ends were trimmed by 5 bases and 3 bases, with 26 bases remaining between them. Germline V CDR1 and CDR2: SEHNR, FQNEAQ (reference sequence). CDR3 amino acids: CASSPRTESARVHYEQYF. CDR3 sequence (DNA): TGTGCCAGCAGCCCCCGGACCGAGAGCGCTCGTGTGCACTACGAGCAGTACTTC.

The chain joins TRBV6-6 to TRBJ1-1; possibly TRBD1 for D (5 bases). V dropped 7 bases and J dropped 1 base, with 7 bases sitting between them. Germline CDR1 is MNHNY and CDR2 is SVGAGI (reference sequence). This CDR3 contains 12 residues. The chain's CDR3 is CASIRANTEAFF. The CDR3 nucleotides read TGTGCCAGCATCAGGGCGAACACTGAAGCTTTCTTT.

This clonotype was seen only a few times. The J gene is TRBJ2-7, the V gene TRBV6-2 or TRBV6-3, with D possibly matching TRBD1 (5 bases). Germline V gene sequence: CDR1 MNHEY, CDR2 SVGEGT. Trimming shortened V by 7 bases and J by 5 bases, and 9 bases separated the two germline ends. This CDR3 spans 11 amino acids. The CDR3 DNA follows: TGTGCCAGCAATCAGGGAAACGAGCAGTACTTC. This encodes CASNQGNEQYF.

The chain employs TRBV3-1 and TRBJ2-7, with unresolved D. The germline V and J ends were trimmed by 3 bases and 6 bases, with 15 bases remaining between them. There are 14 residues in the CDR3. CDR1 and CDR2 (germline): LGHDT, YNNKEL (reference sequence). Here the CDR3 reads CASSHGTIGAEQYF. For the CDR3, the DNA is TGTGCCAGCAGCCACGGTACGATCGGAGCCGAGCAGTACTTC.

Ten or more counts support this clonotype. This chain links TRBV4-2 with TRBJ1-5; perhaps TRBD1 as D (6 bases). CDR3 size: 14 residues. Germline-derived CDR1 and CDR2 are LGHNA and YNFKEQ. Trimming cost V 5 bases and J 3 bases, with 11 bases left between them. In nucleotides, the CDR3 is TGTGCCAGCAGCTCCGGGACAAACAATCAGCCCCAGCATTTT. Amino acid sequence: CASSSGTNNQPQHF.

V usage is TRBV10-1 and J usage is TRBJ2-1; the D gene is possibly TRBD1 (5 bases). The CDR3 loop spans 13 amino acids. With 4 bases removed from V and 3 bases from J, the gap between germline ends came to 7 bases. The germline V gene has CDR1 WNHNN and CDR2 SYGVQD (reference sequence). The CDR3 nucleotides read TGCGCCAGCAGTGGACAGCGCTACAATGAGCAGTTCTTC. Its protein product is CASSGQRYNEQFF.

The V call is TRBV3-1, the J call TRBJ1-2; 7 bases match TRBD1. The CDR3 has 14 amino acids. V lost 4 bases and J lost 4; bases outside the gene matches: 6. CDR1 LGHDT and CDR2 YNNKEL come from the germline V gene (reference sequence). Written as DNA, the CDR3 is TGTGCCAGCAGCCCAGACACAGGGGTCTATGGCTACACCTTC. Amino acid sequence: CASSPDTGVYGYTF.

CDR3 protein: CASSSPWTANEQFF. The CDR3 DNA reads TGTGCCAGCAGTTCGCCCTGGACAGCAAATGAGCAGTTCTTC. This chain connects TRBV28 to TRBJ2-1, with a weak D call TRBD1 (6 bases). Trimming removed 4 bases at V and 7 bases at J, with 14 bases between. Germline V CDR1 and CDR2: MDHEN, SYDVKM. This CDR3 region has 14 residues.

This clonotype was detected ten times or more. V and J are TRBV6-5 and TRBJ2-5; no clear D. V was cut by 2 bases and J by 2 bases, with 9 bases left in between. Germline CDR1 reads MNHEY; CDR2 reads SVGAGI. This CDR3 is built from 14 residues. The chain's CDR3 is CASSYGTVQETQYF. Here the CDR3 DNA reads TGTGCCAGCAGTTACGGAACAGTTCAAGAGACCCAGTACTTC.

The genes are TRBV20-1 and TRBJ2-7; no reliable D call. Germline CDR1 DFQATT, CDR2 SNEGSKA (reference sequence). The V and J ends lost 5 bases and 1 base respectively, with 12 bases between them. The CDR3 loop spans 13 amino acids. CDR3 sequence (DNA): TGCAGTGCTGACCCCGTGGAGTCCTACGAGCAGTACTTC. Its translation is CSADPVESYEQYF.

This clonotype appeared a few times. The chain has TRBV29-1 and TRBJ2-1; D is ambiguous. There are 13 residues in the CDR3. The V and J ends lost 5 bases and 0 bases respectively, with 8 bases between them. In germline, CDR1 is SQVTM, CDR2 ANQGSEA. The chain's CDR3 is CSVKPSSYNEQFF. CDR3 nucleotide sequence: TGCAGCGTTAAACCCAGCTCCTACAATGAGCAGTTCTTC.

The chain has TRBV28 and TRBJ2-7; D is unresolved. The ends were cut back, 6 bases at V and 2 bases at J, with 5 bases in the middle. Germline CDR1 is MDHEN and CDR2 is SYDVKM. CDR3 length: 11 residues. The CDR3 protein is CASSSAYEQYF. CDR3 DNA: TGTGCCAGCAGCTCGGCCTACGAGCAGTACTTC.

The chain uses TRBV4-1 and TRBJ2-7; tentatively, D is TRBD2 (6 bases). V lost 1 base and J 6 bases, leaving 16 bases between the germline ends. The CDR3 runs 15 residues. Germline CDR1 reads MGHRA; CDR2 reads YSYEKL. CDR3 sequence: CASSQARTTYSEQYF. CDR3 nucleotide sequence: TGCGCCAGCAGCCAAGCAAGGACTACCTACAGCGAGCAGTACTTC.

This clonotype has a handful of counts. This chain joins TRBV7-9 and TRBJ2-6, with TRBD1 identical over 7 bases. Germline lookup yields CDR1 SEHNR and CDR2 FQNEAQ (reference sequence). This CDR3 spans 12 amino acids. With V trimmed by 4 bases and J by 9 bases, 0 bases remained unmatched. This CDR3 reads CASSWDSNVLTF. CDR3 DNA: TGTGCCAGCAGCTGGGACAGCAACGTCCTGACTTTC.

This clonotype turned up a few times. This sequence joins TRBV29-1 and TRBJ2-5; 7 nucleotides line up with TRBD2. With V trimmed by 4 bases and J by 7 bases, 12 bases remained unmatched. The length of the CDR3 is 14 residues. Germline V CDR1 and CDR2: SQVTM, ANQGSEA. CDR3 sequence reads: CSVALPGGEGTQYF. Here the CDR3 DNA reads TGCAGCGTTGCTTTACCGGGGGGAGAGGGGACCCAGTACTTC.

Many counts were recorded for this clonotype. The CDR3: CASSLVGRGPYEQYF. DNA of the CDR3: TGTGCCAGCAGCTTAGTCGGCAGGGGACCCTACGAGCAGTACTTC. The V gene is TRBV7-9, the J gene TRBJ2-7, with a tentative D call TRBD1 (6 bases). This CDR3 is built from 15 residues. Germline V gene lookup returns CDR1 SEHNR and CDR2 FQNEAQ (reference sequence). V lost 1 base to trimming and J lost 2 bases, with 12 bases between them.

This clonotype showed up just a few times. This chain connects TRBV7-2 to TRBJ1-6; D may be TRBD1 (6 bases). The CDR3 runs 15 residues. Trimming left V 4 bases short and J 11 bases short, with 18 bases between. CDR1 SGHTA and CDR2 FQGNSA come from the germline V gene. The CDR3 here is CASSSTGSWGTPLHF. CDR3 sequence (DNA): TGTGCCAGCAGCTCGACAGGATCATGGGGGACACCCCTCCACTTT.

The table lists this clonotype with many counts. The chain recombines TRBV6-5 with TRBJ1-6, with 9 positions matching TRBD1. CDR3 length: 15 residues. Germline assignment: CDR1 MNHEY and CDR2 SVGAGI. V lost 6 bases, J lost 6 bases, and 6 bases stayed unmatched. Here the CDR3 DNA reads TGTGCCAGCAGGCAGGCGGGACAGGGTAATTCACCCCTCCACTTT. It encodes CASRQAGQGNSPLHF.

A few counts support this clonotype. The J gene is TRBJ2-7, the V gene TRBV4-2; D perhaps matches TRBD2 (7 bases). V was cut by 0 bases and J by 9 bases, with 12 bases left in between. The CDR3 length is 13 residues. Germline V gene data show CDR1 as LGHNA and CDR2 as YNFKEQ. CDR3 bases: TGTGCCAGCAGCCAAGAGGCGGGGGCGTTGCAGTACTTC. Its translation: CASSQEAGALQYF.

This clonotype turned up a few times. This chain uses TRBV21-1 with TRBJ2-7; the D segment call TRBD1 is taken from the table without a DNA check. TRBV21-1 is recorded as a pseudogene. The CDR3 is 15 amino acids. CDR3 nucleotide sequence: TGTGCCAAACGACCGATACGACAGGGGGCGGGTGAGCAGTACTTC. Its protein is CAKRPIRQGAGEQYF.

This clonotype came up once. The J gene is TRBJ1-1, the V gene TRBV29-1; TRBD1 is a possible D gene (6 bases). The V and J ends lost 5 bases and 1 base respectively, with 14 bases between them. In germline, CDR1 is SQVTM, CDR2 ANQGSEA. This CDR3 contains 14 residues. CDR3 sequence (DNA): TGCAGCGTTCAACAGGGTTCCCAGAACACTGAAGCTTTCTTT. It codes for CSVQQGSQNTEAFF. Full variable domain (missing parts from reference TRBV29-1 and TRBJ1-1): SAVISQKPSRDICQRGTSLTIQCQVDSQVTMMFWYRQQPGQSLTLIATANQGSEATYESGFVIDKFPISRPNLTFSTLTVSNMSPEDSSIYLCSVQQGSQNTEAFFGQGTRLTVV.

This clonotype came up a few times. This sequence joins TRBV3-1 and TRBJ1-6; D unclear. Germline values: CDR1 LGHDT, CDR2 YNNKEL (reference sequence). The V end was cut by 0 bases, the J end by 14 bases, with 8 bases between. The CDR3 covers 12 residues. The CDR3 DNA follows: TGTGCCAGCAGCCAAGATCGGAATACCCTCCACTTT. It specifies CASSQDRNTLHF. Based on the CDR3 plus reference TRBV3-1 and TRBJ1-6, the full variable domain is DTAVSQTPKYLVTQMGNDKSIKCEQNLGHDTMYWYKQDSKKFLKIMFSYNNKELIINETVPNRFSPKSPDKAHLNLHINSLELGDSAVYFCASSQDRNTLHFGNGTRLTVT.

The chain employs TRBV7-9 and TRBJ2-7, with TRBD2 matching 8 bases. The CDR3 extends over 15 amino acids. With 5 bases clipped from V and 2 bases from J, the junction kept 8 bases outside the gene matches. The germline V gene has CDR1 SEHNR and CDR2 FQNEAQ (reference sequence). CDR3 sequence: CASSPGPGGPYEQYF. The CDR3 coding sequence is TGTGCCAGCAGCCCTGGACCGGGGGGGCCCTACGAGCAGTACTTC.

This clonotype was detected many times. The chain employs TRBV18 and TRBJ1-1, with 12 positions matching TRBD1. Per the germline V gene, CDR1 is KGHSH and CDR2 is LQKENI. Trimming at V came to 2 bases and at J to 6 bases, leaving 1 base not matched to a gene. This CDR3 is built from 14 residues. CDR3 in DNA: TGTGCCAGCTCACCAGGGACAGGGGGCTCTGAAGCTTTCTTT. It codes for CASSPGTGGSEAFF.

Ten or more counts support this clonotype. The V call is TRBV7-6, the J call TRBJ2-2, with D possibly called TRBD1 or TRBD2 (5 bases each). Trimming pared 4 bases from V and 0 bases from J, leaving 12 bases between. Per the germline V gene, CDR1 is SGHVS and CDR2 is FNYEAQ. The CDR3 loop spans 16 amino acids. In nucleotides, the CDR3 is TGTGCCAGCAGCTATGGGACGGGAACGAACACCGGGGAGCTGTTTTTT. Amino acid sequence: CASSYGTGTNTGELFF. The whole variable domain, remainder taken from reference TRBV7-6 and TRBJ2-2, is GAGVSQSPRYKVTKRGQDVALRCDPISGHVSLYWYRQALGQGPEFLTYFNYEAQQDKSGLPNDRFSAERPEGSISTLTIQRTEQRDSAMYRCASSYGTGTNTGELFFGEGSRLTVL.